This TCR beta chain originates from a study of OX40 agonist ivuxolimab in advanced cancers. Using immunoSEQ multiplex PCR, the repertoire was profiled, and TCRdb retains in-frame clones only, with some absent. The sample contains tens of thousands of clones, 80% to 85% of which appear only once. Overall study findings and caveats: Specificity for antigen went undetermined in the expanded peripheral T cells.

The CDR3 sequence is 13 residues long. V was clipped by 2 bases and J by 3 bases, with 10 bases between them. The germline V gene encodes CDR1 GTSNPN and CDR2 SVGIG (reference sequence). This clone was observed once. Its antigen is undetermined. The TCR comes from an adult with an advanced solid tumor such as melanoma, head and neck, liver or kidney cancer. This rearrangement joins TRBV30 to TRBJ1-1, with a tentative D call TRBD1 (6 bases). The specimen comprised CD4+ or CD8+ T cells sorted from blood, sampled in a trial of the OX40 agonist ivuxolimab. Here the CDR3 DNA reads TGTGCCTGGAGTCCAAACAGGGACACTGAAGCTTTCTTT. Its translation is CAWSPNRDTEAFF.